This TCR beta chain came from a study of identical twins. TCRdb called the 5' RACE reads again in MiXCR, with one record for every CDR3 protein. The sample has under 800,000 distinct CDR3 sequences, 20% to 25% seen once. V lost 6 bases to trimming and J lost 0 bases, with 12 bases between them. Germline lookup yields CDR1 DFQATT and CDR2 SNEGSKA (reference sequence). The CDR3 covers 15 residues. The same data also contributed to another study, on T cells expressing NK-cell markers.

The rearrangement uses TRBV20-1 and TRBJ2-6, with D tentatively TRBD1 (5 bases). This receptor was taken from a woman between 18 and 29 years old in good health. The material sequenced was PBMCs. In nucleotides, the CDR3 is TGCAGTGCCCCACAGGATACCTCTGGGGCCAACGTCCTGACTTTC. This codes for CSAPQDTSGANVLTF.